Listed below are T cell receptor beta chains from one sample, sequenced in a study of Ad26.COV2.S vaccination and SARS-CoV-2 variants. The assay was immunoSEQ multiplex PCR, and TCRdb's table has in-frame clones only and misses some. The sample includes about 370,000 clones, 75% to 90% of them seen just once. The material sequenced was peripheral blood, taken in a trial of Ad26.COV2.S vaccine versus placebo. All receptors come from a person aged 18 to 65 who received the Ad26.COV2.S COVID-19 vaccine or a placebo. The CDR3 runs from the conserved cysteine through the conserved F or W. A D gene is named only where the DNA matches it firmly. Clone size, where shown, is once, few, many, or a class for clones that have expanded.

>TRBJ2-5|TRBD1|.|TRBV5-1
CASSWSGQGVETQYF
TGCGCCAGCAGCTGGAGCGGACAGGGGGTAGAGACCCAGTACTTC
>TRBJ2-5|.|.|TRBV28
CASSSRGVGETQYF
TGTGCCAGCAGTTCGCGCGGGGTAGGAGAGACCCAGTACTTC
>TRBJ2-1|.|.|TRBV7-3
CASSYAGPGQEQFF
TGTGCCAGCAGCTATGCGGGGCCCGGGCAGGAGCAGTTCTTC
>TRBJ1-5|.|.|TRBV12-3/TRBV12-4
CASSLGVDQPQHF
TGTGCCAGCAGTTTGGGGGTCGATCAGCCCCAGCATTTT
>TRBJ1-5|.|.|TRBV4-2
CASSQDQSYINQPQHF
TGTGCCAGCAGCCAAGACCAGAGTTATATCAATCAGCCCCAGCATTTT
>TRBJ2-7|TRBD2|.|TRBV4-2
CASSLAGVYEQYF
TGTGCCAGCAGCCTAGCGGGGGTGTACGAGCAGTACTTC
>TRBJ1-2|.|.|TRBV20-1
CSAREGYGYTF
TGCAGTGCTAGGGAGGGTTATGGCTACACCTTC
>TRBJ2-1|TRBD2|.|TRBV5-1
CASSFISGNNNEQFF
TGCGCCAGCAGCTTCATTAGCGGGAACAACAATGAGCAGTTCTTC
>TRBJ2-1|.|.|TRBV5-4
CASSLAGGRGYNEQFF
TGTGCCAGCAGCTTGGCCGGGGGGAGGGGGTACAATGAGCAGTTCTTC
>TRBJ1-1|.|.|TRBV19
CASSIPDEAFF
TGTGCCAGTAGTATTCCCGATGAAGCTTTCTTT
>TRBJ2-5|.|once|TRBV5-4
CASTQQGRGWGETQYF
TGTGCCAGCACCCAACAGGGAAGAGGGTGGGGGGAGACCCAGTACTTC
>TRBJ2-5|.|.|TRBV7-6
CASSATRVQYF
TGTGCCAGCAGCGCCACCAGGGTACAGTACTTC
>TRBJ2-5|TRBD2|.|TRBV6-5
CASGGRVRETQYF
TGTGCCAGCGGGGGGAGGGTTAGGGAGACCCAGTACTTC
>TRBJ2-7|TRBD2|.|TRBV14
CASSPGTSGSRTSRYF
TGTGCCAGCAGCCCCGGGACTAGCGGGAGTCGTACGAGCAGATACTTC
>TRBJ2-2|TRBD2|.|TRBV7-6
CASSRQSGSGTGELFF
TGTGCCAGCAGCAGACAGAGCGGGAGCGGCACCGGGGAGCTGTTTTTT
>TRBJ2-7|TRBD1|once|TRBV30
CAWSGDSADYEQYF
TGTGCCTGGAGCGGGGACAGTGCGGACTACGAGCAGTACTTC
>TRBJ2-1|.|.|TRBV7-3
CASSLIGGEQFF
TGTGCCAGCAGCTTAATAGGCGGTGAGCAGTTCTTC
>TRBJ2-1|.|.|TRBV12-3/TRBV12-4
CASSSYGEQFF
TGTGCCAGCAGTTCTTACGGTGAGCAGTTCTTC
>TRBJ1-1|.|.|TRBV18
CASSRSGLREEAFF
TGTGCCAGCTCAAGGTCAGGACTGCGGGAGGAAGCTTTCTTT
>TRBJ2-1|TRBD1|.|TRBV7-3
CASSLTSGQGQFF
TGTGCCAGCAGCTTAACGTCCGGACAGGGGCAGTTCTTC
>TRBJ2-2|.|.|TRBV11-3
CASSLVGANTGELFF
TGTGCCAGCAGCTTAGTGGGAGCCAACACCGGGGAGCTGTTTTTT
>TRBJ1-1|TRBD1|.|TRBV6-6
CASSPSGQSTEAFF
TGTGCCAGCAGTCCCTCGGGACAGAGCACTGAAGCTTTCTTT
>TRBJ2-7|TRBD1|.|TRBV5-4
CASSLNLGQGAYEQYF
TGTGCCAGCAGCTTGAATTTGGGACAGGGCGCCTACGAGCAGTACTTC
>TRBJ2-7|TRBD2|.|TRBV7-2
CASSSGLAGGLEQYF
TGTGCCAGCAGCTCGGGACTAGCGGGAGGGTTGGAGCAGTACTTC
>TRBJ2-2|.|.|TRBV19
CASSGNGVAGELFF
TGTGCCAGTAGTGGTAACGGGGTGGCCGGGGAGCTGTTTTTT
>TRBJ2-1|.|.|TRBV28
CASSLYGGIDYNEQFF
TGTGCCAGCAGTTTATATGGCGGGATCGACTACAATGAGCAGTTCTTC
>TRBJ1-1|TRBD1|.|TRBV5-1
CASSLLGQGTTEAFF
TGCGCCAGCAGCCTACTGGGACAGGGGACCACTGAAGCTTTCTTT
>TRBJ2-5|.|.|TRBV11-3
CASSVVRGQETQYF
TGTGCCAGCAGCGTGGTCCGCGGGCAAGAGACCCAGTACTTC
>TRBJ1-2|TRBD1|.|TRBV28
CASSPPRGQSGDYGYTF
TGTGCCAGCAGTCCTCCCCGGGGACAGTCAGGAGACTATGGCTACACCTTC
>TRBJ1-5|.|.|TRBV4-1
CASSQEAGDQPQHF
TGCGCCAGCAGCCAAGAAGCAGGGGATCAGCCCCAGCATTTT
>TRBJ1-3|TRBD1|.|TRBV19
CASSARGTGAIGSGNTIYF
TGTGCCAGTAGTGCCCGCGGGACAGGGGCGATTGGCTCTGGAAACACCATATATTTT
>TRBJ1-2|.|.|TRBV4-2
CASSQDRNYGYTF
TGTGCCAGCAGCCAAGATCGGAACTATGGCTACACCTTC
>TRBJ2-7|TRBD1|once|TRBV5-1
CASSPRVGTGKDEQYF
TGCGCCAGCAGCCCCCGGGTCGGGACAGGGAAAGACGAGCAGTACTTC
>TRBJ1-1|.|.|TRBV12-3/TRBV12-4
CASSYYNTEAFF
TGTGCCAGCAGCTATTATAACACTGAAGCTTTCTTT
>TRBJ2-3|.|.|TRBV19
CASSTRVLGTDTQYF
TGTGCCAGTAGTACCCGGGTTCTTGGCACAGATACGCAGTATTTT
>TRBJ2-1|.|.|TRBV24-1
CATSDMTSSNEQFF
TGTGCCACCAGTGACATGACCAGCTCCAATGAGCAGTTCTTC
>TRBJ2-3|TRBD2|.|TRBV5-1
CASSLARTSGRADTQYF
TGCGCCAGCAGCTTGGCCAGGACTAGCGGGAGGGCAGATACGCAGTATTTT
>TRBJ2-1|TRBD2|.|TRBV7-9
CASSFGLGVYNEQFF
TGTGCCAGCAGCTTCGGACTAGGAGTCTACAATGAGCAGTTCTTC
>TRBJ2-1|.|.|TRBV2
CASSERQHNEQFF
TGTGCCAGCAGTGAACGACAACACAATGAGCAGTTCTTC
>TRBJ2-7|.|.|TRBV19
CASSIDHLTGDGVSYEQYF
TGTGCCAGTAGTATAGATCACTTGACAGGCGACGGCGTATCCTACGAGCAGTACTTC
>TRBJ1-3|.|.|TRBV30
CAWSGRGNTIYF
TGTGCCTGGAGTGGCAGGGGAAACACCATATATTTT